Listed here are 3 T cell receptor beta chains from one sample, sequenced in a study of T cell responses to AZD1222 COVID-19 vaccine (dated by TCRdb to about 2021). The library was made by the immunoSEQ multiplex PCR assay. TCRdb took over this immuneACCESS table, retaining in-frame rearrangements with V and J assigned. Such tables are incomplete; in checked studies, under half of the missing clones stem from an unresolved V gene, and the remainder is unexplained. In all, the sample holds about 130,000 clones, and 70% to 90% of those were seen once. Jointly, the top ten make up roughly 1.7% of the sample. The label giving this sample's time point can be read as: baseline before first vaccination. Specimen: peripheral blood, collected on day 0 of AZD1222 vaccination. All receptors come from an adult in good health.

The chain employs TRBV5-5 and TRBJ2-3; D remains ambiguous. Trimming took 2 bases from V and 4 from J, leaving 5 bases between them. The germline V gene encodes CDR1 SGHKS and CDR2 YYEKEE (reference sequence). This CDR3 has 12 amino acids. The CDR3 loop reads CASSLNADTQYF. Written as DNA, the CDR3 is TGTGCCAGCAGCTTAAATGCAGATACGCAGTATTTT.

The CDR3 region has the DNA TGTGCCAGCAAAGGGATCGACAGGAACACTGAAGCTTTCTTT. It encodes CASKGIDRNTEAFF. V is TRBV6-5 and J is TRBJ1-1; D perhaps matches TRBD1 (5 bases). V gave up 7 bases and J gave up 1 base, with 13 bases separating them. Germline-derived CDR1 and CDR2 are MNHEY and SVGAGI. The CDR3 length is 14 residues.

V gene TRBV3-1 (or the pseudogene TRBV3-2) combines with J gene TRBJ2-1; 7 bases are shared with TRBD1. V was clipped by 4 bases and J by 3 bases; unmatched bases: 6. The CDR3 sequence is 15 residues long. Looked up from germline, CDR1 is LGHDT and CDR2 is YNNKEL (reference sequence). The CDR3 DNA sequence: TGTGCCAGCAGCCGACAGGGAGCCTTCTACAATGAGCAGTTCTTC. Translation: CASSRQGAFYNEQFF.